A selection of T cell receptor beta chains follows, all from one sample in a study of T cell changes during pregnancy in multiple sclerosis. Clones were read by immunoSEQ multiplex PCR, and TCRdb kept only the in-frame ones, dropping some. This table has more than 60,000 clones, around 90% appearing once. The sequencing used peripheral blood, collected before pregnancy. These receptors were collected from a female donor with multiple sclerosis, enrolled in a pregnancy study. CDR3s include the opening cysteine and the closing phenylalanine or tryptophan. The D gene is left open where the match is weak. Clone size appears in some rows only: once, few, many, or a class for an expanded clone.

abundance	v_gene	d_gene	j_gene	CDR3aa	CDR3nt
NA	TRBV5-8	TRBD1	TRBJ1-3	CASSATGEAGNTIYF	TGTGCCAGCAGCGCGACAGGGGAAGCTGGAAACACCATATATTTT
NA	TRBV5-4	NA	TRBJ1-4	CASSLKSGDEKLFF	TGTGCCAGCAGCTTGAAATCGGGAGATGAAAAACTGTTTTTT
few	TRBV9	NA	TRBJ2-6	CASSGPLPGANVLTF	TGTGCCAGCAGCGGTCCCCTCCCTGGGGCCAACGTCCTGACTTTC
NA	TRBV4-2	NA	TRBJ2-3	CASSQEMRAGAPDTQYF	TGTGCCAGCAGCCAAGAGATGCGGGCGGGGGCGCCCGATACGCAGTATTTT
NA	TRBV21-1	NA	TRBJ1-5	CASRGTGKISNQPQHF	TGTGCCAGCAGAGGGACAGGGAAAATCAGCAATCAGCCCCAGCATTTT
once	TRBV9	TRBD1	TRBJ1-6	CASSAPGTGNSPLHF	TGTGCCAGCAGCGCTCCCGGGACAGGTAATTCACCCCTCCACTTT
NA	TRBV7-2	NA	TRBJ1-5	CASSVETGSGNQPQHF	TGTGCCAGCAGCGTAGAAACAGGGTCGGGCAATCAGCCCCAGCATTTT
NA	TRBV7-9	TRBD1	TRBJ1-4	CASSSTGGNEKLFF	TGTGCCAGCAGTTCAACAGGGGGAAATGAAAAACTGTTTTTT
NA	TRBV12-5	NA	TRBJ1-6	CASGLGQYNSPLHF	TGTGCTAGTGGTTTGGGACAGTATAATTCACCCCTCCACTTT
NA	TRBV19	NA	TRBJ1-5	CASSERSQPQHF	TGTGCCAGTAGTGAGAGGAGTCAGCCCCAGCATTTT
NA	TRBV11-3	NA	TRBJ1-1	CASSFKRGTEAFF	TGTGCCAGCAGCTTCAAAAGGGGCACTGAAGCTTTCTTT
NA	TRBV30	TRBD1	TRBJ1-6	CAWSYGPEGGSPLHF	TGTGCCTGGAGTTATGGGCCCGAAGGGGGCTCACCCCTCCACTTT
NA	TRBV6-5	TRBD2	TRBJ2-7	CASSYRRGGVYEQYF	TGTGCCAGCAGTTACCGGCGGGGGGGGGTTTACGAGCAGTACTTC
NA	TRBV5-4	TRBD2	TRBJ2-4	CASSFERGKNIQYF	TGTGCCAGCAGCTTCGAGCGGGGGAAAAACATTCAGTACTTC
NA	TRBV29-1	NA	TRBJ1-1	CSADRSTEAFF	TGCAGCGCTGACAGGTCCACTGAAGCTTTCTTT
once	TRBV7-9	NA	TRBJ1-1	CASSLIGVAEAFF	TGTGCCAGCAGCTTAATAGGGGTCGCTGAAGCTTTCTTT